This T cell receptor (beta chain) was profiled in a study of blood T cell repertoires in COVID-19. Study overall: The origin of the acute and convalescent COVID-19 samples was the United States, Italy and Spain. T cells, B-cell-depleted T cells, or PBMCs provided the cDNA or gDNA that served as material.

Germline V gene data show CDR1 as MGHDK and CDR2 as SYGVNS. This CDR3 is 15 amino acids long. Trimming took off 2 bases at V and 2 bases at J, with 10 bases between the two ends. Per the original data handling: Quantification of nucleated cells was approximated via reference gene primer amplification. Clones were sequenced by immunoSEQ multiplex PCR, and TCRdb holds only the in-frame ones, with some missing. Clone size and V and J calls were adopted from that table, with D and trimming inferred from the DNA. The sample includes about 38,000 clones, approximately 90% of them seen just once. This receptor was taken from a man aged 65 to 85 with active COVID-19. The chain is built from TRBV25-1 and TRBJ1-5; perhaps TRBD1 as D (6 bases). Source material: peripheral blood. CDR3 DNA sequence: TGTGCCAGCAGTGAAGGGGGGGCTCGCAATCAGCCCCAGCATTTT. As protein: CASSEGGARNQPQHF.